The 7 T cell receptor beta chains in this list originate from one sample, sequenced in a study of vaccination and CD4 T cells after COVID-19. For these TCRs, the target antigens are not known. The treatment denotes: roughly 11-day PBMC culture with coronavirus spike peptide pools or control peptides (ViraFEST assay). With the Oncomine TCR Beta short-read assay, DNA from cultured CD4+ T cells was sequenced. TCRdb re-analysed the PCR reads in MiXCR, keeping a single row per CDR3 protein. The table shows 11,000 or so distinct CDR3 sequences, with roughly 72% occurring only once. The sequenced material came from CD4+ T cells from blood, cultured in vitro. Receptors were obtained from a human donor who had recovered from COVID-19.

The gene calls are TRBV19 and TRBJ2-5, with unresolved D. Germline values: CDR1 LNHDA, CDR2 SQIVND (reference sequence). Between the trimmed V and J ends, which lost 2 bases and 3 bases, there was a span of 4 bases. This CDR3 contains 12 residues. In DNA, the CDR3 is TGTGCCAGTAGTATAAGGGAAGAGACCCAGTACTTC. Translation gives CASSIREETQYF.

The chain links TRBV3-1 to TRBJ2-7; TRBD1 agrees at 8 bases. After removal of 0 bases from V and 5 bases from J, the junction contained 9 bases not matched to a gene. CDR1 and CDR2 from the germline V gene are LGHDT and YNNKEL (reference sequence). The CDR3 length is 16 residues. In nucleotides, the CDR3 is TGTGCCAGCAGCCAAGATAGGTCGGACAGGGCCCACGAGCAGTACTTC. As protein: CASSQDRSDRAHEQYF.

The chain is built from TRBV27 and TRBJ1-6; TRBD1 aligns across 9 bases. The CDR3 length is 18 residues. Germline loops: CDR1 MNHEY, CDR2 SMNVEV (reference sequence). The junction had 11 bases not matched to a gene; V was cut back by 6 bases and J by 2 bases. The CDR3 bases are TGTGCCAGCAGAACCGGGACAGGGATCCAACCCTATAATTCACCCCTCCACTTT. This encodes CASRTGTGIQPYNSPLHF.

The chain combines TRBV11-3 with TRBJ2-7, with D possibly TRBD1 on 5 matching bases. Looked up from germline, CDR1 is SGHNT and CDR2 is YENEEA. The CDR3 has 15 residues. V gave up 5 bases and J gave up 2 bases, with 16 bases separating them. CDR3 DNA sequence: TGTGCCAGCAGCCCTGACAGAATCCTCCCCTACGAGCAGTACTTC. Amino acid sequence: CASSPDRILPYEQYF. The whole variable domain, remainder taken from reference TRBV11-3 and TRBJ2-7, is EAGVVQSPRYKIIEKKQPVAFWCNPISGHNTLYWYLQNLGQGPELLIRYENEEAVDDSQLPKDRFSAERLKGVDSTLKIQPAELGDSAVYLCASSPDRILPYEQYFGPGTRLTVT.

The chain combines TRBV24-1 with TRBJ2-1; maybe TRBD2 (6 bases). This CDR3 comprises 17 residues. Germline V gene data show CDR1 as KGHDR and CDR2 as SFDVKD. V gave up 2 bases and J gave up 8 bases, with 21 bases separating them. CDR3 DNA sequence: TGTGCCACCAGTGATTCCTTCCCGGGAGCCAGTTCGGATGAGCAGTTCTTC. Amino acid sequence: CATSDSFPGASSDEQFF.

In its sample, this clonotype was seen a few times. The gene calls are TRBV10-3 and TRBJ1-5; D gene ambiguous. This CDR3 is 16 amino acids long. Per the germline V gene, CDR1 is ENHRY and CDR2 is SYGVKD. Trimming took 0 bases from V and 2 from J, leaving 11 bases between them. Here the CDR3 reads CAISESSGGGNQPQHF. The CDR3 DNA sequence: TGTGCCATCAGTGAGTCGAGCGGAGGAGGCAATCAGCCCCAGCATTTT.

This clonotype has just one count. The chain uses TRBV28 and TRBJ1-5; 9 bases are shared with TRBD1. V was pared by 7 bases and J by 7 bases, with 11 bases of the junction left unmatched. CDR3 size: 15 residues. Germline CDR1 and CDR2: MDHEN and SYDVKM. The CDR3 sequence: CASTLGDRVFQPQHF. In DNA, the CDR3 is TGTGCCAGCACCCTTGGGGACAGGGTCTTCCAGCCCCAGCATTTT.